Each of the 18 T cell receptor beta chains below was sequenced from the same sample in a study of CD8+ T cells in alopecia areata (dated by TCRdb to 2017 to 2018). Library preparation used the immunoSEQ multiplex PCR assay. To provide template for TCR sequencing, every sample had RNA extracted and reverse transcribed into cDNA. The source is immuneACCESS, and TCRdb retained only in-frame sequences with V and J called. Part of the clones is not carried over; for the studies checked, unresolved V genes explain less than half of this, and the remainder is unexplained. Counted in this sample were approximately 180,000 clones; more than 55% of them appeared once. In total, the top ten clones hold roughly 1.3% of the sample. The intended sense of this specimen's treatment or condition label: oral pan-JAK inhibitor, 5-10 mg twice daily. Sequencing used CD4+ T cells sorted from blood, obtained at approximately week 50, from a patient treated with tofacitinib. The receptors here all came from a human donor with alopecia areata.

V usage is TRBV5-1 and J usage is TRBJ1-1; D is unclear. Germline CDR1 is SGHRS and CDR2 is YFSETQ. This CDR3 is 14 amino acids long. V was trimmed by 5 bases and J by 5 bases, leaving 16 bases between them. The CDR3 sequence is CASRYGSGSTEAFF. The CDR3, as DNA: TGCGCCAGCAGGTACGGGTCGGGGTCTACTGAAGCTTTCTTT.

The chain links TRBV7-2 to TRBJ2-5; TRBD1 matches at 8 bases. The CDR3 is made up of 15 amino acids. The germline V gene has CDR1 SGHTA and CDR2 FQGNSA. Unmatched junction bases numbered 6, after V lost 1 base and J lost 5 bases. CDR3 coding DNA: TGTGCCAGCAGCTTAGGGGGGACAGGAGGGGAGACCCAGTACTTC. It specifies CASSLGGTGGETQYF.

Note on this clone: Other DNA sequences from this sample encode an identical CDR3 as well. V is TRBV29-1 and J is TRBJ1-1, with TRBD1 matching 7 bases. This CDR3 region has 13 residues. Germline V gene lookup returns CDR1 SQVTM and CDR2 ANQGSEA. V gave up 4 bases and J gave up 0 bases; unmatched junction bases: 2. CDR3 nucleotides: TGCAGCGTTGGGGGACAGATGAACACTGAAGCTTTCTTT. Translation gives CSVGGQMNTEAFF. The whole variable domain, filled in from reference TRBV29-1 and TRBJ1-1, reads SAVISQKPSRDICQRGTSLTIQCQVDSQVTMMFWYRQQPGQSLTLIATANQGSEATYESGFVIDKFPISRPNLTFSTLTVSNMSPEDSSIYLCSVGGQMNTEAFFGQGTRLTVV.

The CDR3 coding sequence is TGTGCCAGCAGCGTAGTTGGGGGCCCCTACGAGCAGTACTTC. Amino acid sequence: CASSVVGGPYEQYF. J is TRBJ2-7 and V is TRBV9, with D tentatively TRBD1 (6 bases). The germline V and J ends were trimmed by 0 bases and 2 bases, with 9 bases remaining between them. Per germline, CDR1 SGDLS and CDR2 YYNGEE. The CDR3 spans 14 residues.

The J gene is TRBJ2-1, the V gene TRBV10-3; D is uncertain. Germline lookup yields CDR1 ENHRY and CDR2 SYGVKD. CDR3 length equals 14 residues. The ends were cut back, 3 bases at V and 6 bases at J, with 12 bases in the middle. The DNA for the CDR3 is TGTGCCATCAGTGACCAAACCAAGGGCAATGAGCAGTTCTTC. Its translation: CAISDQTKGNEQFF.

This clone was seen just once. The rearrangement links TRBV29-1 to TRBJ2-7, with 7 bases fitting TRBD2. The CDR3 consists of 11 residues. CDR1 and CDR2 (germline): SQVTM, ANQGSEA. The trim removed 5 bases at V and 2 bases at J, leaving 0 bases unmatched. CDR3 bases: TGCAGCGTTCGGGGGGCCTACGAGCAGTACTTC. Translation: CSVRGAYEQYF.

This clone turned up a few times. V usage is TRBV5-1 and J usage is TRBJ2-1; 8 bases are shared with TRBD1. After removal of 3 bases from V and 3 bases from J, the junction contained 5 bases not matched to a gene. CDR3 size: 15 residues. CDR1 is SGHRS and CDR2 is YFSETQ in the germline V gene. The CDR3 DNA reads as TGCGCCAGCAGCTCCAGGGGGCTGGACTACAATGAGCAGTTCTTC. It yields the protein CASSSRGLDYNEQFF. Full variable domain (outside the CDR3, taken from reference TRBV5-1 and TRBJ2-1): KAGVTQTPRYLIKTRGQQVTLSCSPISGHRSVSWYQQTPGQGLQFLFEYFSETQRNKGNFPGRFSGRQFSNSRSEMNVSTLELGDSALYLCASSSRGLDYNEQFFGPGTRLTVL.

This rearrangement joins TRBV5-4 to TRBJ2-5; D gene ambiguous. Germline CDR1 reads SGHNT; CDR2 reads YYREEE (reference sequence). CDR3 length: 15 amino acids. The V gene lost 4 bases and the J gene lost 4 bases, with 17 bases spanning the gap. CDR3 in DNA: TGTGCCAGCAGCGGATACGGGTGGCCATCAGAGACCCAGTACTTC. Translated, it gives CASSGYGWPSETQYF.

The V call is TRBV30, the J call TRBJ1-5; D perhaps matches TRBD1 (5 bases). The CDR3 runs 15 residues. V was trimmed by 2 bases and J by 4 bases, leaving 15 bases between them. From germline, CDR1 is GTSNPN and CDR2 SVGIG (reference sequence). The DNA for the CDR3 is TGTGCCTGGAGTCCCCGCCGGCGGGGGAATCAGCCCCAGCATTTT. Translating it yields CAWSPRRRGNQPQHF.

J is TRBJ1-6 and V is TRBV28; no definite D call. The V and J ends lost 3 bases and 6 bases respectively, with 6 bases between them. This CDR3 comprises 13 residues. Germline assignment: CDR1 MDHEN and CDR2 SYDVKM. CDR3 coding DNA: TGTGCCAGCAGTTTCCGCCTTAATTCACCCCTCCACTTT. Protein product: CASSFRLNSPLHF.

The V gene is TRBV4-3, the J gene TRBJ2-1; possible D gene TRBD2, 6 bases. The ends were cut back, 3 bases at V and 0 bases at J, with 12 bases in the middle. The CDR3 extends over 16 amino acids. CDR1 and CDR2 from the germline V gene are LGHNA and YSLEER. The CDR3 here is CASSQEGRISYNEQFF. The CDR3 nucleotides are TGCGCCAGCAGCCAGGAGGGCCGTATCTCCTACAATGAGCAGTTCTTC.

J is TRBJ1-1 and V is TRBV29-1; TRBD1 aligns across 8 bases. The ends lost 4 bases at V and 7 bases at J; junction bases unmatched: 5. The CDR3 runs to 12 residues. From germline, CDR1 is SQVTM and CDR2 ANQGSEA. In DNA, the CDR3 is TGCAGCGTTGTATTTGGACAGGGTGAAGCTTTCTTT. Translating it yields CSVVFGQGEAFF. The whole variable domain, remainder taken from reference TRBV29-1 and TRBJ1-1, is SAVISQKPSRDICQRGTSLTIQCQVDSQVTMMFWYRQQPGQSLTLIATANQGSEATYESGFVIDKFPISRPNLTFSTLTVSNMSPEDSSIYLCSVVFGQGEAFFGQGTRLTVV.

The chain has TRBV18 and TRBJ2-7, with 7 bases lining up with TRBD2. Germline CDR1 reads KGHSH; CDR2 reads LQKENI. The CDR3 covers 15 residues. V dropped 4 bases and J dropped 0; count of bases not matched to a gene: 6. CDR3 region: CASSQLGGSSYEQYF. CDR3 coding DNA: TGTGCCAGCTCACAATTGGGGGGGAGCTCCTACGAGCAGTACTTC.

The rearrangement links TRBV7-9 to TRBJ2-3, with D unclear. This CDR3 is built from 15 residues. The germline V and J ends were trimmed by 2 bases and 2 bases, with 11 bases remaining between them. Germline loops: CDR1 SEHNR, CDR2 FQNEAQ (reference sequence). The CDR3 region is CASSLLGDNTDTQYF. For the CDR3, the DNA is TGTGCCAGCAGCTTACTCGGCGACAACACAGATACGCAGTATTTT.

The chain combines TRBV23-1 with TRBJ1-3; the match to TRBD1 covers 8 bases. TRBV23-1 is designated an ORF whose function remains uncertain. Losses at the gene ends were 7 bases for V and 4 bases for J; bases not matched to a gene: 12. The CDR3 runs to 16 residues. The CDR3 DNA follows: TGCGCCAGCATAACGGGACAGGCCCTGGGGGGAAACACCATATATTTT. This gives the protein CASITGQALGGNTIYF.

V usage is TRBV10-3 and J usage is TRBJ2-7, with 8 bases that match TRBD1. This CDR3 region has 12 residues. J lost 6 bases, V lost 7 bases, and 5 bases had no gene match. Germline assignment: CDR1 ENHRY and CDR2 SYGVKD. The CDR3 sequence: CAIKDREVEQYF. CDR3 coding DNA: TGTGCCATCAAGGACAGGGAGGTCGAGCAGTACTTC.

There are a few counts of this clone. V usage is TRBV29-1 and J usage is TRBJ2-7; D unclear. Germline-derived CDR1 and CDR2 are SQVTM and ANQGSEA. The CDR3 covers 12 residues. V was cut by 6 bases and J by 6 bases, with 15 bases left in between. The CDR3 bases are TGCAGCGTGAGCCTCCAGACTTCCGAGCAGTACTTC. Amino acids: CSVSLQTSEQYF.

The CDR3 DNA sequence: TGTGCCAGCAGCTCCGGACTAGGAGGTAACACCGGGGAGCTGTTTTTT. Translated: CASSSGLGGNTGELFF. The chain links TRBV9 to TRBJ2-2; 7 bases map to TRBD2. CDR3 length: 16 residues. Looked up from germline, CDR1 is SGDLS and CDR2 is YYNGEE. V shed 4 bases and J 2 bases; nucleotides not matched to a gene: 8.